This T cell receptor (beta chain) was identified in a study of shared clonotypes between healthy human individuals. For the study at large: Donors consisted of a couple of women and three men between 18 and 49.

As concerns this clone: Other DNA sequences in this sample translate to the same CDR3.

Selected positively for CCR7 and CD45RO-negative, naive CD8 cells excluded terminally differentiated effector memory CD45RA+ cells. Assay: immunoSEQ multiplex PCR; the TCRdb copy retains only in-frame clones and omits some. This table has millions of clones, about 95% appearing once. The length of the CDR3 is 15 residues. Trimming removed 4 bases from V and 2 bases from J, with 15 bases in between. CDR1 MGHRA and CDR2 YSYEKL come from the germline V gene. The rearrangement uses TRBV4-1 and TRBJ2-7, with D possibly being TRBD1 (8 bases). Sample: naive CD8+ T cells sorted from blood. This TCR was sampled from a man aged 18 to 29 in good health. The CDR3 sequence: CASSPSGTGAYEQYF. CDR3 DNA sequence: TGCGCCAGCAGCCCGAGCGGGACAGGTGCCTACGAGCAGTACTTC.